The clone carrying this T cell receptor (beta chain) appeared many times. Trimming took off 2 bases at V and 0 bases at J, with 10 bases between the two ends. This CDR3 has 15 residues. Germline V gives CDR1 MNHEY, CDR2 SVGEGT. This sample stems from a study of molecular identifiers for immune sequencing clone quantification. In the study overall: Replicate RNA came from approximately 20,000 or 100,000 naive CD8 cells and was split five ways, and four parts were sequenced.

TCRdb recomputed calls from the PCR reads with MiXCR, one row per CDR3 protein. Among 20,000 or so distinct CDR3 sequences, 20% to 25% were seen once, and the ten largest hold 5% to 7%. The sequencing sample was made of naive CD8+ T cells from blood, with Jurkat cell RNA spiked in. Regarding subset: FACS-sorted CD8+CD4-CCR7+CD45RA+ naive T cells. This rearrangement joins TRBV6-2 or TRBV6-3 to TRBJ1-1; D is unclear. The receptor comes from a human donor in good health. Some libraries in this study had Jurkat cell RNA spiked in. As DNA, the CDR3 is TGTGCCAGCAGTTACAGTGTTTATTTGAACACTGAAGCTTTCTTT. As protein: CASSYSVYLNTEAFF.